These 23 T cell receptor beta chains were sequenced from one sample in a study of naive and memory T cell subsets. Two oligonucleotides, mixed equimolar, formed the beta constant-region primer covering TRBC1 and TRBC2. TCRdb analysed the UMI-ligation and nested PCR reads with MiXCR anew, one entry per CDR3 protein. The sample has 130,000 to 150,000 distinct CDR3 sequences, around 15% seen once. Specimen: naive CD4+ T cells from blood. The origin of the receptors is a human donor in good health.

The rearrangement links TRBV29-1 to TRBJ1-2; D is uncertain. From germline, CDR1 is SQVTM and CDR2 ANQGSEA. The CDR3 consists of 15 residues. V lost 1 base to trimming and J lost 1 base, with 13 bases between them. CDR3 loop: CSVEGSGEHNYGYTF. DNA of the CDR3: TGCAGCGTTGAAGGCTCAGGCGAACATAACTATGGCTACACCTTC. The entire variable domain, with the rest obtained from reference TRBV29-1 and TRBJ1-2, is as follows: SAVISQKPSRDICQRGTSLTIQCQVDSQVTMMFWYRQQPGQSLTLIATANQGSEATYESGFVIDKFPISRPNLTFSTLTVSNMSPEDSSIYLCSVEGSGEHNYGYTFGSGTRLTVV.

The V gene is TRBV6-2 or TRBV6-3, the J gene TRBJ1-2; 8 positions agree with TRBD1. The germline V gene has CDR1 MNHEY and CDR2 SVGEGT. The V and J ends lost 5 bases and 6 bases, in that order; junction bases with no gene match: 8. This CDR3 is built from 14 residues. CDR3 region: CASSPPDRGNGYTF. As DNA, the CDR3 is TGTGCCAGCAGTCCACCAGACAGGGGAAATGGCTACACCTTC.

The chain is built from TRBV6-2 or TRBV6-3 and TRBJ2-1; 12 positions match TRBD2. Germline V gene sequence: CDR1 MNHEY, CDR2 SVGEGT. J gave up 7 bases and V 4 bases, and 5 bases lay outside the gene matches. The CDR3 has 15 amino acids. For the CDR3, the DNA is TGTGCCAGCAGTTCTACTAGCGGGAGGAGTAATGAGCAGTTCTTC. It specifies CASSSTSGRSNEQFF.

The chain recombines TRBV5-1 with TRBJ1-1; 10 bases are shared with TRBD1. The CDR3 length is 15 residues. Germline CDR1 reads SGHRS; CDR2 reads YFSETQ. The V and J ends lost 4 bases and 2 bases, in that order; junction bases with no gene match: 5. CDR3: CASSGGTGANTEAFF. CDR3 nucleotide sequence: TGCGCCAGCAGCGGGGGGACAGGGGCTAACACTGAAGCTTTCTTT.

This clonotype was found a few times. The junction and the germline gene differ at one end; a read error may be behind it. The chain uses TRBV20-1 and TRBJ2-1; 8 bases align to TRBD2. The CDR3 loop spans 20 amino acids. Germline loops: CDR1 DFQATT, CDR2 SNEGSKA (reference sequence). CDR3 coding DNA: TGCAGTGCTAGTATCCGGGTTGGGTCCGGGGGGGAGGGCCCCTACGATGAGCAGTTCTTC. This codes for CSASIRVGSGGEGPYDEQFF.

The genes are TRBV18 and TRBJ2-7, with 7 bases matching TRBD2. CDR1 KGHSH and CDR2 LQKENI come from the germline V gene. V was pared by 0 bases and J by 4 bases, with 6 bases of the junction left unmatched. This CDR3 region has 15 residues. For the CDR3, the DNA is TGTGCCAGCTCACCACCCACTGGGGGGGTATACGAGCAGTACTTC. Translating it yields CASSPPTGGVYEQYF.

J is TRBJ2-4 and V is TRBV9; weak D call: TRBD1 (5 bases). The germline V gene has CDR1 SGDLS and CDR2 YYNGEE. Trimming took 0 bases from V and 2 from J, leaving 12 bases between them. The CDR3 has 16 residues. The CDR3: CASSVARRAPKNIQYF. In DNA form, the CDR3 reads TGTGCCAGCAGCGTAGCTCGCAGGGCTCCCAAAAACATTCAGTACTTC.

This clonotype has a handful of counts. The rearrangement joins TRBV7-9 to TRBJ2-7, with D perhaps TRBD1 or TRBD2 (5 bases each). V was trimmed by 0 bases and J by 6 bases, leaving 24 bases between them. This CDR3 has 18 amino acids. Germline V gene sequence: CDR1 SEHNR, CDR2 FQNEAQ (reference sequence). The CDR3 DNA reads TGTGCCAGCAGCTTAGCGGAGCTCAGGGTACGTCGTGGGGGCGAGCAGTACTTC. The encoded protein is CASSLAELRVRRGGEQYF.

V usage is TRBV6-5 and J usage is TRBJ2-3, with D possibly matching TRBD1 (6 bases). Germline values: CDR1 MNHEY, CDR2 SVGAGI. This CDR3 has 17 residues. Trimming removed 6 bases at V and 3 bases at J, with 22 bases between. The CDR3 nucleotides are TGTGCCAGCAGCCGCTCTAGTCCCCCGAGGGGGACAGATACGCAGTATTTT. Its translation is CASSRSSPPRGTDTQYF.

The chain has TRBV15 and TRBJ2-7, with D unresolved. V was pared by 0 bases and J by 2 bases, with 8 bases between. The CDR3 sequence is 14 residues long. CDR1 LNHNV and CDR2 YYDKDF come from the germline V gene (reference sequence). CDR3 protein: CATSRDVAAYEQYF. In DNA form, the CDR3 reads TGTGCCACCAGCAGAGATGTAGCTGCCTACGAGCAGTACTTC.

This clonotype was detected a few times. The CDR3 DNA reads TGTGCCAGCAGTTTATGGTCTCAGCCCCAGCATTTT. Translation: CASSLWSQPQHF. The chain employs TRBV28 and TRBJ1-5; no reliable D call. The CDR3 totals 12 residues. Germline lookup yields CDR1 MDHEN and CDR2 SYDVKM. The V end lost 0 bases, the J end lost 6 bases, and 3 bases lay between the germline ends.

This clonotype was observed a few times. The CDR3 region has the DNA TGTGCCAGCAGCCTCAGCGGGAGCTCCGGGGTTGAGCAGTTCTTC. This translates into CASSLSGSSGVEQFF. The chain uses TRBV7-9 and TRBJ2-1; 8 bases map to TRBD2. This CDR3 region has 15 residues. From germline, CDR1 is SEHNR and CDR2 FQNEAQ (reference sequence). J gave up 9 bases and V 5 bases, and 12 bases lay outside the gene matches. The variable domain in full, with the rest retrieved from reference TRBV7-9 and TRBJ2-1, is DTGVSQNPRHKITKRGQNVTFRCDPISEHNRLYWYRQTLGQGPEFLTYFQNEAQLEKSRLLSDRFSAERPKGSFSTLEIQRTEQGDSAMYLCASSLSGSSGVEQFFGPGTRLTVL.

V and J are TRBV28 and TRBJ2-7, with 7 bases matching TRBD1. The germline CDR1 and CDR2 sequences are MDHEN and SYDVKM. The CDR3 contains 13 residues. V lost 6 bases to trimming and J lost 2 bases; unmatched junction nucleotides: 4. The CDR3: CASSRQGPYEQYF. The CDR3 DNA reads TGTGCCAGCAGCCGACAGGGACCCTACGAGCAGTACTTC.

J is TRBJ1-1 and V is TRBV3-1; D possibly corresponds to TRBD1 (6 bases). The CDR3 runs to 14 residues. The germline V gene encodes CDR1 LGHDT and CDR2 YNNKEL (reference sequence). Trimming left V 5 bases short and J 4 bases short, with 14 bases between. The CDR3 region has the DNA TGTGCCAGCAGCTCATCAGGGGCGGGCACTGAAGCTTTCTTT. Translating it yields CASSSSGAGTEAFF. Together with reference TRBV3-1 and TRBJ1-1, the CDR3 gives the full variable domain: DTAVSQTPKYLVTQMGNDKSIKCEQNLGHDTMYWYKQDSKKFLKIMFSYNNKELIINETVPNRFSPKSPDKAHLNLHINSLELGDSAVYFCASSSSGAGTEAFFGQGTRLTVV.

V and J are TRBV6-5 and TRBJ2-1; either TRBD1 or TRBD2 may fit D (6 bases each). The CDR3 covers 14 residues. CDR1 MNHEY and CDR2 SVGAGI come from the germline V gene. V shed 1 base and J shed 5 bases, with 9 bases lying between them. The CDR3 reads CASSYLRDNNEQFF. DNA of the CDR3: TGTGCCAGCAGTTACTTGCGGGACAACAATGAGCAGTTCTTC.

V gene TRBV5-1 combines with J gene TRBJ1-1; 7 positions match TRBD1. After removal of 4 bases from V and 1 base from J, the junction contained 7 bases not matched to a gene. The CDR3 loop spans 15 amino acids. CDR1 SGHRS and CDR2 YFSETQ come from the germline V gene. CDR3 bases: TGCGCCAGCAGCGTCCGGACAGGAGGGAACACTGAAGCTTTCTTT. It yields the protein CASSVRTGGNTEAFF.

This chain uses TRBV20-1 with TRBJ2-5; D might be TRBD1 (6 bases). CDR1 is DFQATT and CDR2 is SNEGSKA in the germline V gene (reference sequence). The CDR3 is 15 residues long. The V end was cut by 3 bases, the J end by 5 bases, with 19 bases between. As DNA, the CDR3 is TGCAGTGCTAGTAATGACAGGTCTCGAGGGGAGACCCAGTACTTC. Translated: CSASNDRSRGETQYF.

In DNA form, the CDR3 reads TGTGCCAGTAGTCCCCCCGTGTCCTACAATGAGCAGTTCTTC. Protein sequence: CASSPPVSYNEQFF. The V and J genes are TRBV19 and TRBJ2-1, with D unclear. The CDR3 has 14 amino acids. Per germline, CDR1 LNHDA and CDR2 SQIVND (reference sequence). V was clipped by 5 bases and J by 1 base, with 9 bases between them.

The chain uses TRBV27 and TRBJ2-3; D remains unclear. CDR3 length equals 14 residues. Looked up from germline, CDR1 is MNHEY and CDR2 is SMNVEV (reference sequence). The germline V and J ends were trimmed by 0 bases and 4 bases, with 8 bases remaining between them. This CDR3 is CASSLSIGADTQYF. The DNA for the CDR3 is TGTGCCAGCAGTTTATCGATTGGGGCAGATACGCAGTATTTT.

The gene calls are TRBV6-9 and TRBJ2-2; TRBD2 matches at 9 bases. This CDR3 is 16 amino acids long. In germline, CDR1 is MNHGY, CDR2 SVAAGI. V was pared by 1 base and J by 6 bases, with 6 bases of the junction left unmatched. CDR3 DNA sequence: TGTGCCAGCAGTTATTATCCTAGCGGGATGGCCGGGGAGCTGTTTTTT. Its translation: CASSYYPSGMAGELFF.

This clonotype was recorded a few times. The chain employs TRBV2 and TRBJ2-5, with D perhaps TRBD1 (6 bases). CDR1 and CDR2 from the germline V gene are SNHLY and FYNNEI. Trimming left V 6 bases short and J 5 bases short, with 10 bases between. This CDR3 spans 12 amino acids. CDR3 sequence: CASSTGFETQYF. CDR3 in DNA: TGTGCCAGCAGCACAGGGTTCGAGACCCAGTACTTC.

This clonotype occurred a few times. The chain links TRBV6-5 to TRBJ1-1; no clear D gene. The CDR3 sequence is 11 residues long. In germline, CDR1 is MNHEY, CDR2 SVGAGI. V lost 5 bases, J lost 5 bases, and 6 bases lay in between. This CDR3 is CASSAGTEAFF. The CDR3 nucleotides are TGTGCCAGCAGTGCCGGGACTGAAGCTTTCTTT.

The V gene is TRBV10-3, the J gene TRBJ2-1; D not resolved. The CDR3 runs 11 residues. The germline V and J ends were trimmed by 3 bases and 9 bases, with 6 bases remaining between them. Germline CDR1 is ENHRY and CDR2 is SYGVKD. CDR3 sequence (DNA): TGTGCCATCAGTGATAGGGTTGAGCAGTTCTTC. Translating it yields CAISDRVEQFF.